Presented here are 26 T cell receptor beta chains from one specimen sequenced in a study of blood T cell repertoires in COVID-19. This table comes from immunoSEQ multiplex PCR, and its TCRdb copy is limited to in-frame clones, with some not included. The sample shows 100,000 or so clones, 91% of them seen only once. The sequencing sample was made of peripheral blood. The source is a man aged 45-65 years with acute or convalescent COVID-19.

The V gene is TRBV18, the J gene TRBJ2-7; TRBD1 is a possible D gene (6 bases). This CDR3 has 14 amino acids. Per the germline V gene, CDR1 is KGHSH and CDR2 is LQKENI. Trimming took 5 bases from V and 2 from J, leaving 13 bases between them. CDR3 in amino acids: CASSYRERAYEQYF. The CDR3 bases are TGTGCCAGCTCATACAGGGAGAGGGCCTACGAGCAGTACTTC.

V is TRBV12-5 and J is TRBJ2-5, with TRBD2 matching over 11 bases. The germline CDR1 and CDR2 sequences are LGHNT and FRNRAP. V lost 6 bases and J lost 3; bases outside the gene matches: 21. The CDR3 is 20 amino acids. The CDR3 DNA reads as TGTGCTAGTGGACTTTGGCGCCTAGCGGGGGGCCCCAGGGGGGAAGAGACCCAGTACTTC. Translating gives CASGLWRLAGGPRGEETQYF. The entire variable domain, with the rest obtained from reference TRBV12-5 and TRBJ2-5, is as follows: DARVTQTPRHKVTEMGQEVTMRCQPILGHNTVFWYRQTMMQGLELLAYFRNRAPLDDSGMPKDRFSAEMPDATLATLKIQPSEPRDSAVYFCASGLWRLAGGPRGEETQYFGPGTRLLVL.

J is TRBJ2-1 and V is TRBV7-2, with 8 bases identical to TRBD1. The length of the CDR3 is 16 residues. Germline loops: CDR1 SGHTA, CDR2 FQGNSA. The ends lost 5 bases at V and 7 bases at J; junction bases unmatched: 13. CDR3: CASSPRPDRGRNEQFF. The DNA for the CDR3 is TGTGCCAGCAGCCCCCGGCCTGACAGGGGAAGGAATGAGCAGTTCTTC.

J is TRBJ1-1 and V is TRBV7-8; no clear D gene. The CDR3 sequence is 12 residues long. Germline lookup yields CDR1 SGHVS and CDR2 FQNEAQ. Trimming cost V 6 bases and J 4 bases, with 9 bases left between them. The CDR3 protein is CASREDGTEAFF. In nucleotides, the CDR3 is TGTGCCAGCAGGGAGGATGGCACTGAAGCTTTCTTT.

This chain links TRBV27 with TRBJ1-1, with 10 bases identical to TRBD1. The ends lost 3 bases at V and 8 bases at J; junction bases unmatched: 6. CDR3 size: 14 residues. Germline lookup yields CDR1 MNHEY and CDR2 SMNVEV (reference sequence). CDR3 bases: TGTGCCAGCAGTTTTCGGACAGGGGGGTCGGAAGCTTTCTTT. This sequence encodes CASSFRTGGSEAFF.

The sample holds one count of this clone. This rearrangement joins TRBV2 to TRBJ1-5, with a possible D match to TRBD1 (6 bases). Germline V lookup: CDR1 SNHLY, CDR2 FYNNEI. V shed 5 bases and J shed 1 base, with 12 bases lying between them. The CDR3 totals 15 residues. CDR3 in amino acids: CASSSEGGSNQPQHF. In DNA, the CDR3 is TGTGCCAGCAGTTCGGAGGGGGGGAGCAATCAGCCCCAGCATTTT.

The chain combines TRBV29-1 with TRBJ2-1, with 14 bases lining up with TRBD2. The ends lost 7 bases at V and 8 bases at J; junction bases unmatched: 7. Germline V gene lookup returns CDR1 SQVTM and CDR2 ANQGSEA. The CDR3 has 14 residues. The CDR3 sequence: CSGATSGGAYEQFF. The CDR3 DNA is TGCAGCGGGGCGACTAGCGGGGGGGCCTATGAGCAGTTCTTC.

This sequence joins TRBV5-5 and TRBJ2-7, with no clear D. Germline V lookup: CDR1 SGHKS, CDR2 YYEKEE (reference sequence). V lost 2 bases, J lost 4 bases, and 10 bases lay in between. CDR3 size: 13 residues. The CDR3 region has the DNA TGTGCCAGCAGCTTCTTGACTCAGTACGAGCAGTACTTC. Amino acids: CASSFLTQYEQYF.

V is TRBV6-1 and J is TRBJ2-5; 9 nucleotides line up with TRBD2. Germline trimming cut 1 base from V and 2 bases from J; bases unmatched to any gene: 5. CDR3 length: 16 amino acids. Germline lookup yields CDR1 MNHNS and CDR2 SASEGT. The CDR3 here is CASSEGFSGGQETQYF. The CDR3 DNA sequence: TGTGCCAGCAGTGAAGGCTTTAGCGGGGGACAAGAGACCCAGTACTTC.

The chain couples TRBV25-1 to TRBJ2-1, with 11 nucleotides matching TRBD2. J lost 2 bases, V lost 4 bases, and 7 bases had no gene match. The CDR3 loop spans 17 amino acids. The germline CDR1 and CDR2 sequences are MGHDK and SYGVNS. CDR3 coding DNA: TGTGCCAGCAGTGGGTTCCTAGCGGGGGGCGCCTACAATGAGCAGTTCTTC. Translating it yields CASSGFLAGGAYNEQFF.

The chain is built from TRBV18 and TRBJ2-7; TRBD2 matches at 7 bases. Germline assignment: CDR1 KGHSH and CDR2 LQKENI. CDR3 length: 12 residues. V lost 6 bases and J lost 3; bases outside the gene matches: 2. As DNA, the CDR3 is TGTGCCAGCTCCAGGGAGGGCTACGAGCAGTACTTC. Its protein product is CASSREGYEQYF. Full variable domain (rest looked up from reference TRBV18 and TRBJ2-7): NAGVMQNPRHLVRRRGQEARLRCSPMKGHSHVYWYRQLPEEGLKFMVYLQKENIIDESGMPKERFSAEFPKEGPSILRIQQVVRGDSAAYFCASSREGYEQYFGPGTRLTVT.

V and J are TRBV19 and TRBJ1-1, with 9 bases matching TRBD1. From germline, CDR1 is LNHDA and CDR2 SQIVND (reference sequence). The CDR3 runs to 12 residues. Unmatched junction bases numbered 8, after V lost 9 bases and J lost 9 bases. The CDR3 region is CASRKQGAQAFF. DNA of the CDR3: TGTGCCAGCAGAAAACAGGGGGCTCAAGCTTTCTTT.

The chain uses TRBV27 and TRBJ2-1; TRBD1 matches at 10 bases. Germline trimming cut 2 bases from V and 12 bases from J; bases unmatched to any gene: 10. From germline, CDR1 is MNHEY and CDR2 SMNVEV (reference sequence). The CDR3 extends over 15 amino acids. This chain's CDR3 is CASSLSGGQGYRQFF. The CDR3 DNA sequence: TGTGCCAGCAGTTTAAGCGGGGGACAGGGGTATCGGCAGTTCTTC.

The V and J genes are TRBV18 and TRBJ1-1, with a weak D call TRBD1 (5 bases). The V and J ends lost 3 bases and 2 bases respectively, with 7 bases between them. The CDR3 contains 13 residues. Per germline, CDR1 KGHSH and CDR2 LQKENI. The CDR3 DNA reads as TGTGCCAGCTCACCGACAGAAAACACTGAAGCTTTCTTT. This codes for CASSPTENTEAFF.

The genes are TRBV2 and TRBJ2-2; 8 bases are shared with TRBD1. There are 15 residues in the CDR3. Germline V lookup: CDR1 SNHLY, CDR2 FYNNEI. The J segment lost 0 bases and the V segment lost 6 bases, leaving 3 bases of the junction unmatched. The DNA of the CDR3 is TGTGCCAGCAGACAGGGGGTCCCGAACACCGGGGAGCTGTTTTTT. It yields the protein CASRQGVPNTGELFF.

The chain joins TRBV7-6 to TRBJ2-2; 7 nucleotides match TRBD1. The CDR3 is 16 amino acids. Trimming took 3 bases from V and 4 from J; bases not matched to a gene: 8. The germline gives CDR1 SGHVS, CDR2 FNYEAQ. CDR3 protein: CASSLKGARSTGELFF. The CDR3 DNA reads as TGTGCCAGCAGCTTGAAGGGGGCGCGGAGCACCGGGGAGCTGTTTTTT. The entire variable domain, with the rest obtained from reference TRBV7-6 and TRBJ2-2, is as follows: GAGVSQSPRYKVTKRGQDVALRCDPISGHVSLYWYRQALGQGPEFLTYFNYEAQQDKSGLPNDRFSAERPEGSISTLTIQRTEQRDSAMYRCASSLKGARSTGELFFGEGSRLTVL.

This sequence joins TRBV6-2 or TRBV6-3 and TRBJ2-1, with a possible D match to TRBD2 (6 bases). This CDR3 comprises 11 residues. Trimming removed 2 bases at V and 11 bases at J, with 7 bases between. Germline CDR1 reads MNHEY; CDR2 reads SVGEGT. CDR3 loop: CASSYTSQQFF. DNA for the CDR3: TGTGCCAGCAGTTACACTAGCCAGCAGTTCTTC.

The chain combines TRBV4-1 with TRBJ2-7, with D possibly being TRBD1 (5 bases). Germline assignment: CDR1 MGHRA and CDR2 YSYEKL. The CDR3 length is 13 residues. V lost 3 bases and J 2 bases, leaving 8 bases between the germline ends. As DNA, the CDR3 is TGCGCCAGCAGCCAGACAGCAGCCTACGAGCAGTACTTC. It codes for CASSQTAAYEQYF.

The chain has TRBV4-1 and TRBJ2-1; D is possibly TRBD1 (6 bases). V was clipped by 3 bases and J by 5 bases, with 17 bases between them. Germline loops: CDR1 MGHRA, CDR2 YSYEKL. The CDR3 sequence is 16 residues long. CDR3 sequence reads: CASSQSKGDKDNEQFF. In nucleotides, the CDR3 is TGCGCCAGCAGCCAGTCGAAGGGGGACAAAGACAATGAGCAGTTCTTC.

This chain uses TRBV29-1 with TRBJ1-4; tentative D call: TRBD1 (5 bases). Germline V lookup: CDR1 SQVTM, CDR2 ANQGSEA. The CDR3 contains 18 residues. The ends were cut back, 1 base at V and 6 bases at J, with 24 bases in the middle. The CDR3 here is CSVEGRGALGGGDEKLFF. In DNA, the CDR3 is TGCAGCGTTGAAGGTAGAGGGGCCCTCGGAGGAGGGGATGAAAAACTGTTTTTT.

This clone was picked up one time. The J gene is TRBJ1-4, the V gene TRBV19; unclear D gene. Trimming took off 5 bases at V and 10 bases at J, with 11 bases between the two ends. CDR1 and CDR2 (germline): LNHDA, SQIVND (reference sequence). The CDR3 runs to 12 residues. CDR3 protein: CASSPVGRKLFF. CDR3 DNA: TGTGCCAGTAGTCCGGTCGGGAGAAAACTGTTTTTT.

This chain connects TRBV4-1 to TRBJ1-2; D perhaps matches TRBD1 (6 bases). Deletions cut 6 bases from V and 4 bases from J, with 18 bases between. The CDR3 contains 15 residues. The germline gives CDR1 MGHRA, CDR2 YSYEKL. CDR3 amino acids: CASRDYRVTSYGYTF. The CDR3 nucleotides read TGCGCCAGCAGAGATTACAGGGTAACCTCCTATGGCTACACCTTC.

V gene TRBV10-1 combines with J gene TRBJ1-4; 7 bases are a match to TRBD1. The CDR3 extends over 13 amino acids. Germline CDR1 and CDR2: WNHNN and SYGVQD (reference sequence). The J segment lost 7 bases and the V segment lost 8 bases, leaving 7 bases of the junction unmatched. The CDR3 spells CASRGGAGEKLFF. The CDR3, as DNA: TGCGCCAGCCGAGGGGGCGCGGGTGAAAAACTGTTTTTT.

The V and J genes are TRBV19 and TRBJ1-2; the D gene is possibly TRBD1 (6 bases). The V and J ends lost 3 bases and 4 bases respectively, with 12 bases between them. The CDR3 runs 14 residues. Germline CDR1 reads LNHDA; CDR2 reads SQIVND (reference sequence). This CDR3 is CASSIRGRGYGYTF. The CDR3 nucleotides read TGTGCCAGTAGTATTAGGGGCAGGGGCTATGGCTACACCTTC.

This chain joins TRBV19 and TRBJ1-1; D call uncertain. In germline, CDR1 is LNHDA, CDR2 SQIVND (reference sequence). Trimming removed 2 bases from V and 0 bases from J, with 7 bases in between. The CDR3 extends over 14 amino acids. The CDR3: CASSILGVNTEAFF. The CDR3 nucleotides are TGTGCCAGTAGTATACTGGGAGTGAACACTGAAGCTTTCTTT.

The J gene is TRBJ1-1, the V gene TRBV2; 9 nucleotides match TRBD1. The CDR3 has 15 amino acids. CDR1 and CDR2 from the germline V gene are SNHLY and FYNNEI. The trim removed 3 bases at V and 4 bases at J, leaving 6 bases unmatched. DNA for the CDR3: TGTGCCAGCAGTGAGTACAGGGGGCTAAGCACTGAAGCTTTCTTT. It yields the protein CASSEYRGLSTEAFF. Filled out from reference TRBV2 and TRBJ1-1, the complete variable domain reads EPEVTQTPSHQVTQMGQEVILRCVPISNHLYFYWYRQILGQKVEFLVSFYNNEISEKSEIFDDQFSVERPDGSNFTLKIRSTKLEDSAMYFCASSEYRGLSTEAFFGQGTRLTVV.